The next 14 T cell receptor beta chains were all read from a single sample in a study of blood T cell repertoires in COVID-19 (dated by TCRdb to the early 2020s). The library was obtained by the immunoSEQ multiplex PCR assay. Not all clones reach the TCRdb copy of this immuneACCESS table, which keeps in-frame sequences only. Checked studies attribute under half of the gap to unresolved V genes and leave the rest unexplained. In all, the sample holds over 65,000 clones, and about nine tenths of those were seen once. The ten largest clones add up to around 1% of the sample. The source material was peripheral blood. Source of these receptors: a human donor in a cohort sampled during active COVID-19.

The V call is TRBV19, the J call TRBJ2-5; D gene ambiguous. The CDR3 is 14 residues long. Trimming removed 8 bases from V and 2 bases from J, with 15 bases in between. Germline-derived CDR1 and CDR2 are LNHDA and SQIVND (reference sequence). CDR3 in DNA: TGTGCCAGTTCCCTCGCAGGCAAACAAGAGACCCAGTACTTC. It encodes CASSLAGKQETQYF.

The chain joins TRBV5-5 to TRBJ2-5, with a weak D call TRBD2 (5 bases). Trimming cost V 3 bases and J 5 bases, with 20 bases left between them. From germline, CDR1 is SGHKS and CDR2 YYEKEE (reference sequence). The CDR3 has 16 amino acids. DNA for the CDR3: TGTGCCAGCAGCTCAAGATATGAGGCAGGCGGGGAGACCCAGTACTTC. This encodes CASSSRYEAGGETQYF.

In nucleotides, the CDR3 is TGTGCCAGCAGTTACACCGGGACATTGGGCTACACCTTC. It specifies CASSYTGTLGYTF. This chain joins TRBV27 and TRBJ1-2, with D possibly matching TRBD1 (6 bases). V was trimmed by 4 bases and J by 8 bases, leaving 14 bases between them. The CDR3 sequence is 13 residues long. Germline-derived CDR1 and CDR2 are MNHEY and SMNVEV (reference sequence).

The rearrangement joins TRBV27 to TRBJ1-1; TRBD1 might be the D (6 bases). Germline V gene sequence: CDR1 MNHEY, CDR2 SMNVEV (reference sequence). This CDR3 spans 14 amino acids. V was pared by 4 bases and J by 4 bases, with 13 bases between. This chain's CDR3 is CASSSGGAGTEAFF. CDR3 in DNA: TGTGCCAGCAGTTCGGGGGGGGCCGGCACTGAAGCTTTCTTT.

The V gene is TRBV9, the J gene TRBJ1-1; unclear D gene. The CDR3 is 13 amino acids. V lost 1 base and J lost 0, with 4 bases in between. Germline CDR1 reads SGDLS; CDR2 reads YYNGEE. CDR3 region: CASSVSMNTEAFF. CDR3 coding DNA: TGTGCCAGCAGCGTAAGCATGAACACTGAAGCTTTCTTT.

The CDR3 is CSARQLPLETQYF. The CDR3 DNA follows: TGCAGCGCCCGACAGTTGCCGTTAGAGACCCAGTACTTC. The chain combines TRBV29-1 with TRBJ2-5; D is possibly TRBD1 (5 bases). The CDR3 sequence is 13 residues long. CDR1 is SQVTM and CDR2 is ANQGSEA in the germline V gene. V was clipped by 7 bases and J by 4 bases, with 16 bases between them. Together with reference TRBV29-1 and TRBJ2-5, the CDR3 gives the full variable domain: SAVISQKPSRDICQRGTSLTIQCQVDSQVTMMFWYRQQPGQSLTLIATANQGSEATYESGFVIDKFPISRPNLTFSTLTVSNMSPEDSSIYLCSARQLPLETQYFGPGTRLLVL.

The chain couples TRBV27 to TRBJ2-2; TRBD1 aligns across 10 bases. V was clipped by 5 bases and J by 6 bases; unmatched bases: 3. This CDR3 is built from 14 residues. The germline V gene has CDR1 MNHEY and CDR2 SMNVEV (reference sequence). The CDR3 is CASSTGQGAGELFF. CDR3 in DNA: TGTGCCAGCAGTACCGGACAGGGGGCCGGGGAGCTGTTTTTT.

The chain recombines TRBV5-6 with TRBJ1-3, with 9 bases identical to TRBD1. V lost 4 bases and J lost 4; bases outside the gene matches: 6. From germline, CDR1 is SGHDT and CDR2 YYEEEE. CDR3 size: 15 residues. CDR3 protein: CASSQLGTGGNTIYF. The CDR3 region has the DNA TGTGCCAGCAGCCAATTAGGGACAGGGGGAAACACCATATATTTT.

The chain recombines TRBV5-1 with TRBJ1-2; D is unclear. Germline values: CDR1 SGHRS, CDR2 YFSETQ. V was pared by 0 bases and J by 4 bases, with 10 bases between. The CDR3 totals 14 residues. CDR3 nucleotides: TGCGCCAGCAGCTTGGAAAAGAGAAGCTATGGCTACACCTTC. Protein sequence: CASSLEKRSYGYTF.

This chain joins TRBV5-1 and TRBJ1-1, with D possibly TRBD1 on 6 matching bases. CDR3 size: 14 residues. V lost 0 bases and J lost 0, with 6 bases in between. Germline CDR1 and CDR2: SGHRS and YFSETQ. CDR3 residues: CASSLDRVNTEAFF. CDR3 DNA sequence: TGCGCCAGCAGCTTGGACAGGGTGAACACTGAAGCTTTCTTT. Drawing the rest from reference TRBV5-1 and TRBJ1-1, the complete variable domain is KAGVTQTPRYLIKTRGQQVTLSCSPISGHRSVSWYQQTPGQGLQFLFEYFSETQRNKGNFPGRFSGRQFSNSRSEMNVSTLELGDSALYLCASSLDRVNTEAFFGQGTRLTVV.

The chain carries TRBV15 and TRBJ2-1; D is perhaps TRBD1 (6 bases). V gave up 0 bases and J gave up 4 bases, with 16 bases separating them. The CDR3 totals 17 residues. CDR1 is LNHNV, CDR2 YYDKDF, per germline (reference sequence). The DNA of the CDR3 is TGTGCCACCAGCAGAGACCTGATCCGGGACACTTACAATGAGCAGTTCTTC. This gives the protein CATSRDLIRDTYNEQFF.

This clone was observed a handful of times. CDR3 DNA sequence: TGTGCCAGCAGTGAAAGGGGCCCGGGGGTGGCCGGGGAGCTGTTTTTT. The encoded protein is CASSERGPGVAGELFF. This sequence joins TRBV2 and TRBJ2-2; possibly TRBD2 for D (6 bases). V gave up 2 bases and J gave up 6 bases, with 16 bases separating them. This CDR3 region has 16 residues. Germline loops: CDR1 SNHLY, CDR2 FYNNEI.

The chain carries TRBV5-1 and TRBJ2-1; 10 nucleotides align to TRBD2. CDR3 length: 17 residues. CDR1 SGHRS and CDR2 YFSETQ come from the germline V gene. Trimming at V came to 1 base and at J to 6 bases, leaving 10 bases not matched to a gene. CDR3 residues: CASSLMGLASGSNEQFF. CDR3 sequence (DNA): TGCGCCAGCAGCTTGATGGGATTGGCTAGCGGGAGCAATGAGCAGTTCTTC.

This clone was counted a single time. The rearrangement uses TRBV7-3 and TRBJ2-3, with D possibly matching TRBD2 (6 bases). V was pared by 2 bases and J by 4 bases, with 13 bases between. Germline V gives CDR1 SGHTA, CDR2 FQGTGA. The CDR3 covers 15 residues. CDR3 residues: CASSLHGSMADTQYF. Written as DNA, the CDR3 is TGTGCCAGCAGCTTACACGGGAGTATGGCAGATACGCAGTATTTT.